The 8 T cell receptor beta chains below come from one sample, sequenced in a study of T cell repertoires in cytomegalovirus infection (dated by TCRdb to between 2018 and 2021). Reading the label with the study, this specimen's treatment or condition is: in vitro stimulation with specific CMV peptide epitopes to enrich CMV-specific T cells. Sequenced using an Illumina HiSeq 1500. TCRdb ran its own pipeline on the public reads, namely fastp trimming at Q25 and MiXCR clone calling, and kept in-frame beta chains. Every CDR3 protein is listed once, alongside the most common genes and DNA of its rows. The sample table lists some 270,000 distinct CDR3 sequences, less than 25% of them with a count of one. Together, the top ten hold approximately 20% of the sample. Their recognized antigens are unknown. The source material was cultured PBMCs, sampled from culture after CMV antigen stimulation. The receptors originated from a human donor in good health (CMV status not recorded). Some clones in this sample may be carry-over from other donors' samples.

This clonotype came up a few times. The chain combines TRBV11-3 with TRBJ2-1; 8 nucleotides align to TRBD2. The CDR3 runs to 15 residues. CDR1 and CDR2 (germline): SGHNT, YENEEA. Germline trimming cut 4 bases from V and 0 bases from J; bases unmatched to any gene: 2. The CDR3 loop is CASSWSGSSYNEQFF. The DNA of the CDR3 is TGTGCCAGCAGCTGGAGCGGGAGCTCCTACAATGAGCAGTTCTTC.

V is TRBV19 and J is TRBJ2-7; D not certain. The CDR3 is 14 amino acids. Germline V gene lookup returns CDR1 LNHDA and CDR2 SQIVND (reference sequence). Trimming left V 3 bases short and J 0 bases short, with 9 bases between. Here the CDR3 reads CASSMGISSYEQYF. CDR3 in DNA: TGTGCCAGTAGTATGGGGATAAGCTCCTACGAGCAGTACTTC.

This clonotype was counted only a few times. CDR3 loop: CASTELIVNTEAFF. The DNA of the CDR3 is TGTGCCAGCACCGAACTCATTGTGAACACTGAAGCTTTCTTT. The gene calls are TRBV2 and TRBJ1-1; D not resolved. V was shortened by 7 bases and J by 0 bases, with 12 bases between the two germline ends. Germline values: CDR1 SNHLY, CDR2 FYNNEI. The CDR3 is made up of 14 amino acids.

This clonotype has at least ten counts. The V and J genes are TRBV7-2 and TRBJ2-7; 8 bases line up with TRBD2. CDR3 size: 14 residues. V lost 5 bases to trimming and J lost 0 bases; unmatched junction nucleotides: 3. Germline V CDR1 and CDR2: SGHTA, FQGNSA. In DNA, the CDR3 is TGTGCCAGCAGCCCAGGACTAGCCTCCTACGAGCAGTACTTC. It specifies CASSPGLASYEQYF.

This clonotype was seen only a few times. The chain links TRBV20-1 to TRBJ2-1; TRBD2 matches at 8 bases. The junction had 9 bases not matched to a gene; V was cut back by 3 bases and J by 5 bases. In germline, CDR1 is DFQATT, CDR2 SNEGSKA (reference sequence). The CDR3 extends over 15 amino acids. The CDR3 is CSASLGAGGHNEQFF. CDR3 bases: TGCAGTGCTAGTTTGGGGGCGGGAGGACACAATGAGCAGTTCTTC.

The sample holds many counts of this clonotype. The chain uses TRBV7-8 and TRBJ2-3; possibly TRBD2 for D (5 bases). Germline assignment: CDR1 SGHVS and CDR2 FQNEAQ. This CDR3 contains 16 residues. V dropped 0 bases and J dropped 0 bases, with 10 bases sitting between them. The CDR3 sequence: CASSLASRGSTDTQYF. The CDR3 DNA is TGTGCCAGCAGCTTAGCGTCGAGAGGGAGCACAGATACGCAGTATTTT.

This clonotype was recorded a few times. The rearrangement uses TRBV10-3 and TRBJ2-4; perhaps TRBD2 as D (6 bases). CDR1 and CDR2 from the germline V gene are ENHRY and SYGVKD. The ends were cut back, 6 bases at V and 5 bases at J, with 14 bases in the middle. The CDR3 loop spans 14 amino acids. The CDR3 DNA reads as TGTGCCATCAGAGATCCGGGACTCCAAAACATTCAGTACTTC. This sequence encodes CAIRDPGLQNIQYF.

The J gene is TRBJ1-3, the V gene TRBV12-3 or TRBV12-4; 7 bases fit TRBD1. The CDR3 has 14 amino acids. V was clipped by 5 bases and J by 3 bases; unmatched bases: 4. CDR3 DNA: TGTGCCAGCAGTCAGAACAGGGGTGGAAACACCATATATTTT. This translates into CASSQNRGGNTIYF.